The 13 T cell receptor beta chains below all came from one sample that was sequenced in a study of OX40 agonist ivuxolimab in advanced cancers. Sequenced by immunoSEQ multiplex PCR; TCRdb stores in-frame clones only, minus some. The sample records some 22,000 clones, 80% to 90% being singletons. Sequenced here: CD4+ or CD8+ T cells sorted from blood, sampled in a trial of the OX40 agonist ivuxolimab. The receptors shown here come from an adult with an advanced solid tumor such as melanoma, head and neck, liver or kidney cancer.

The chain is built from TRBV10-2 and TRBJ1-1; tentative D call: TRBD1 (5 bases). The germline gives CDR1 WSHSY, CDR2 SAAADI. The CDR3 totals 15 residues. V was clipped by 4 bases and J by 1 base, with 13 bases between them. As DNA, the CDR3 is TGCGCCAGCAGTGGTCTGACCGGGGGGAACACTGAAGCTTTCTTT. Protein product: CASSGLTGGNTEAFF.

This chain uses TRBV5-1 with TRBJ1-1; D is unclear. V was shortened by 3 bases and J by 0 bases, with 18 bases between the two germline ends. The germline CDR1 and CDR2 sequences are SGHRS and YFSETQ. The CDR3 runs 17 residues. CDR3 nucleotide sequence: TGCGCCAGCAGCTCCGGACGGGCAGCAATCATGAACACTGAAGCTTTCTTT. Residues: CASSSGRAAIMNTEAFF.

The chain employs TRBV29-1 and TRBJ2-7; 10 positions agree with TRBD1. Germline V gene data show CDR1 as SQVTM and CDR2 as ANQGSEA. J lost 4 bases, V lost 7 bases, and 10 bases had no gene match. The CDR3 is made up of 14 amino acids. CDR3 region: CSAKKGQGQYEQYF. CDR3 sequence (DNA): TGCAGCGCAAAAAAGGGACAGGGGCAGTACGAGCAGTACTTC.

V and J are TRBV29-1 and TRBJ2-5; no firm D call. The CDR3 runs 12 residues. Germline V gives CDR1 SQVTM, CDR2 ANQGSEA. Between the trimmed V and J ends, which lost 4 bases and 3 bases, there was a span of 9 bases. The CDR3 bases are TGCAGCGTTGGGTCGGCCGAAGAGACCCAGTACTTC. Encoded protein: CSVGSAEETQYF.

This sequence joins TRBV28 and TRBJ2-2; 13 bases align to TRBD2. The CDR3 runs to 18 residues. The V and J ends lost 3 bases and 1 base, in that order; junction bases with no gene match: 5. Germline V lookup: CDR1 MDHEN, CDR2 SYDVKM. The CDR3 spells CASSFPGLAGMNTGELFF. In nucleotides, the CDR3 is TGTGCCAGCAGTTTCCCGGGACTAGCGGGAATGAACACCGGGGAGCTGTTTTTT.

The J gene is TRBJ2-6, the V gene TRBV28; 7 bases map to TRBD1. CDR3 length: 19 residues. In germline, CDR1 is MDHEN, CDR2 SYDVKM. J gave up 3 bases and V 6 bases, and 17 bases lay outside the gene matches. The CDR3 loop reads CASRDRQGFSSFGANVLTF. In nucleotides, the CDR3 is TGTGCCAGCAGAGACCGACAGGGATTCTCCTCATTTGGGGCCAACGTCCTGACTTTC.

The table lists this clone with a few counts. The J gene is TRBJ2-3, the V gene TRBV9; no firm D call. Looked up from germline, CDR1 is SGDLS and CDR2 is YYNGEE. The germline V and J ends were trimmed by 4 bases and 3 bases, with 12 bases remaining between them. The CDR3 spans 14 residues. The CDR3 DNA is TGTGCCAGCAGCCCCCTGGTTACTACAGATACGCAGTATTTT. It specifies CASSPLVTTDTQYF. Full variable domain (rest looked up from reference TRBV9 and TRBJ2-3): DSGVTQTPKHLITATGQRVTLRCSPRSGDLSVYWYQQSLDQGLQFLIQYYNGEERAKGNILERFSAQQFPDLHSELNLSSLELGDSALYFCASSPLVTTDTQYFGPGTRLTVL.

This chain links TRBV27 with TRBJ2-7; D perhaps matches TRBD1 (6 bases). Looked up from germline, CDR1 is MNHEY and CDR2 is SMNVEV (reference sequence). With 7 bases removed from V and 4 bases from J, the gap between germline ends came to 20 bases. This CDR3 is 15 amino acids long. The CDR3 DNA reads as TGTGCCAGCAAGCGTCGGCAGGGGAGTATATACGAGCAGTACTTC. Translating it yields CASKRRQGSIYEQYF.

This chain connects TRBV7-6 to TRBJ2-7; D is perhaps TRBD2 (5 bases). The CDR3 consists of 14 residues. Germline V lookup: CDR1 SGHVS, CDR2 FNYEAQ. Between the trimmed V and J ends, which lost 2 bases and 3 bases, there was a span of 11 bases. CDR3 in amino acids: CASSLTGNGYEQYF. The CDR3 bases are TGTGCCAGCAGCTTAACCGGGAACGGCTACGAGCAGTACTTC.

This clone was detected a few times. The chain links TRBV11-3 to TRBJ2-3; no clear D gene. Germline V gene lookup returns CDR1 SGHNT and CDR2 YENEEA. V lost 5 bases, J lost 1 base, and 10 bases lay in between. The length of the CDR3 is 14 residues. CDR3 in amino acids: CASSPELGTDTQYF. CDR3 DNA: TGTGCCAGCAGCCCGGAATTGGGCACAGATACGCAGTATTTT.

The V and J genes are TRBV28 and TRBJ2-3; D perhaps matches TRBD1 (6 bases). CDR1 MDHEN and CDR2 SYDVKM come from the germline V gene. V was clipped by 6 bases and J by 4 bases, with 11 bases between them. This CDR3 comprises 13 residues. CDR3 sequence (DNA): TGTGCCAGCAGATTACAGGGCGCAGATACGCAGTATTTT. This translates into CASRLQGADTQYF.

The chain has TRBV19 and TRBJ2-1; D is unclear. The V and J ends lost 1 base and 5 bases respectively, with 12 bases between them. The CDR3 consists of 15 residues. CDR1 and CDR2 from the germline V gene are LNHDA and SQIVND (reference sequence). CDR3 nucleotide sequence: TGTGCCAGTAGTATAGGAACCTATTGGAACAATGAGCAGTTCTTC. It specifies CASSIGTYWNNEQFF.

J is TRBJ1-2 and V is TRBV28; maybe TRBD1 (6 bases). CDR1 and CDR2 from the germline V gene are MDHEN and SYDVKM. V was shortened by 3 bases and J by 6 bases, with 14 bases between the two germline ends. This CDR3 has 14 amino acids. The CDR3 DNA reads as TGTGCCAGCAGTTTTGGCAGGGGCGGTCATGGCTACACCTTC. Translation gives CASSFGRGGHGYTF.